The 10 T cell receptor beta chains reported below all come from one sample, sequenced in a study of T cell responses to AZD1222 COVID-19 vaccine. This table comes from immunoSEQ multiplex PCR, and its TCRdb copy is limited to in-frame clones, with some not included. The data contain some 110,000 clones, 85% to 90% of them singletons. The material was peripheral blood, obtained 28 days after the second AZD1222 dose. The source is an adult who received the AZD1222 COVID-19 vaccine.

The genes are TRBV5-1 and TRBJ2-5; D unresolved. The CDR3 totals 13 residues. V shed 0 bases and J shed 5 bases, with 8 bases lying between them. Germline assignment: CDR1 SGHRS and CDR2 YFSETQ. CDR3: CASSLARSETQYF. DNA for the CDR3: TGCGCCAGCAGCTTGGCCCGTAGCGAGACCCAGTACTTC. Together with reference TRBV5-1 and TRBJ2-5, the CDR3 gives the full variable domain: KAGVTQTPRYLIKTRGQQVTLSCSPISGHRSVSWYQQTPGQGLQFLFEYFSETQRNKGNFPGRFSGRQFSNSRSEMNVSTLELGDSALYLCASSLARSETQYFGPGTRLLVL.

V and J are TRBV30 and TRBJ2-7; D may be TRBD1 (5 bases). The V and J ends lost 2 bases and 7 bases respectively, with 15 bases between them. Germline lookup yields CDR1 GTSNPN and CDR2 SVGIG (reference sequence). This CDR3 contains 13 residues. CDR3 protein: CAWSPFREVEQYF. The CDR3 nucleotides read TGTGCCTGGAGTCCCTTCAGGGAAGTTGAGCAGTACTTC.

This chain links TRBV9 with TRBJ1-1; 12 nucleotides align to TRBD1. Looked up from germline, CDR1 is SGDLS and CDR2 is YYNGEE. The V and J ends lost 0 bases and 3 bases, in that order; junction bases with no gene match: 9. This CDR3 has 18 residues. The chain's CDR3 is CASSVDPGTGGADTEAFF. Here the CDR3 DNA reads TGTGCCAGCAGCGTAGACCCCGGGACAGGGGGCGCGGACACTGAAGCTTTCTTT.

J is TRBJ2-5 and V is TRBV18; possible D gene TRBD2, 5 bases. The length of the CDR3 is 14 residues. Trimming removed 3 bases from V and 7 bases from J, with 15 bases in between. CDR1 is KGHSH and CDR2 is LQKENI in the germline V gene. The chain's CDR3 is CASSPVSGVGTQYF. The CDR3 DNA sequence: TGTGCCAGCTCACCGGTCTCCGGGGTCGGGACCCAGTACTTC. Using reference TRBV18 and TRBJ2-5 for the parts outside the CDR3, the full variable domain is NAGVMQNPRHLVRRRGQEARLRCSPMKGHSHVYWYRQLPEEGLKFMVYLQKENIIDESGMPKERFSAEFPKEGPSILRIQQVVRGDSAAYFCASSPVSGVGTQYFGPGTRLLVL.

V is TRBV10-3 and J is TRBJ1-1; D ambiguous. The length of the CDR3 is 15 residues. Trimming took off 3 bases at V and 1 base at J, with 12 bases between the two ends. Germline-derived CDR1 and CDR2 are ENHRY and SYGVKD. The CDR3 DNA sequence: TGTGCCATCAGTGAAACGGCGGGCGAGAACACTGAAGCTTTCTTT. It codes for CAISETAGENTEAFF.

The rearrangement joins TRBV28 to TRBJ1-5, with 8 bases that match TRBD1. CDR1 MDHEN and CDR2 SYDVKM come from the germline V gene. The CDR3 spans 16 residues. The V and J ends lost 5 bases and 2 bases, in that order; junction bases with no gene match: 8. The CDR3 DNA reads TGTGCCAGCAGTCCATGGACAGGGAGGGGCAATCAGCCCCAGCATTTT. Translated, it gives CASSPWTGRGNQPQHF.

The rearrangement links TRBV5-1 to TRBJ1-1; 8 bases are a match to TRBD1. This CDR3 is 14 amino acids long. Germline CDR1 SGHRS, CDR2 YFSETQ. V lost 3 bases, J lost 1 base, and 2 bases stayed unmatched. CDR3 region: CASSSDRGNTEAFF. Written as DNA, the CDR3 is TGCGCCAGCAGCTCCGACAGGGGGAACACTGAAGCTTTCTTT.

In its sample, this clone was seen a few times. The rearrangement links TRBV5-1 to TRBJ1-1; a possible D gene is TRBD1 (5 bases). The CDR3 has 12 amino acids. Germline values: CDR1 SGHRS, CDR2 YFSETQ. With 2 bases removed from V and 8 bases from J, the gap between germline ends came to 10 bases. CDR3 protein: CASSFGAGEAFF. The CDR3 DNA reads TGCGCCAGCAGCTTTGGGGCCGGGGAAGCTTTCTTT.

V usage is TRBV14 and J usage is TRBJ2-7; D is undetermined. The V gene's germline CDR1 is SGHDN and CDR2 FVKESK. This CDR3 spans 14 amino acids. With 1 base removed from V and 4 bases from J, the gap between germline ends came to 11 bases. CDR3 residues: CASSQAGIPYEQYF. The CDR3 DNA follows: TGTGCCAGCAGCCAAGCAGGAATACCATACGAGCAGTACTTC.

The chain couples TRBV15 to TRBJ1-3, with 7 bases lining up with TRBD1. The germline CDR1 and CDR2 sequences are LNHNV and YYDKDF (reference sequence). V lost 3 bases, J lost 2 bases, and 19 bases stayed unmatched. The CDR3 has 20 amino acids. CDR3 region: CATSSHRGLRVRVPGNTIYF. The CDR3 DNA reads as TGTGCCACCAGCAGTCACAGGGGATTAAGGGTTAGGGTACCTGGAAACACCATATATTTT.